Shown below are 13 T cell receptor beta chains from a single sample sequenced in a study of blood T cell repertoires in COVID-19. Produced via immunoSEQ multiplex PCR; TCRdb's table is partial and in-frame only. The table has roughly 90,000 clones, about four fifths seen once. The source material was peripheral blood. The receptors originated from a woman in her 70s with acute or convalescent COVID-19.

A few counts support this clone. V usage is TRBV2 and J usage is TRBJ1-1; 7 positions match TRBD1. V trimming: 7 bases; J trimming: 1 base; junction bases outside the gene matches: 3. Germline CDR1 is SNHLY and CDR2 is FYNNEI. The CDR3 length is 13 residues. The CDR3 region is CASINRGNTEAFF. The CDR3 nucleotides are TGTGCCAGCATAAACAGGGGGAACACTGAAGCTTTCTTT.

Of note for this clone: Other DNA sequences in the sample encode the same CDR3. The chain recombines TRBV19 with TRBJ1-1; no definite D call. This CDR3 region has 14 residues. V gave up 1 base and J gave up 0 bases, with 6 bases separating them. Germline V gene sequence: CDR1 LNHDA, CDR2 SQIVND (reference sequence). The CDR3 DNA sequence: TGTGCCAGTAGTATAGGCAGGCTGAACACTGAAGCTTTCTTT. This sequence encodes CASSIGRLNTEAFF. The whole variable domain, remainder taken from reference TRBV19 and TRBJ1-1, is DGGITQSPKYLFRKEGQNVTLSCEQNLNHDAMYWYRQDPGQGLRLIYYSQIVNDFQKGDIAEGYSVSREKKESFPLTVTSAQKNPTAFYLCASSIGRLNTEAFFGQGTRLTVV.

The chain uses TRBV27 and TRBJ2-3; no clear D. V lost 10 bases and J 1 base, leaving 12 bases between the germline ends. Germline CDR1 and CDR2: MNHEY and SMNVEV (reference sequence). The length of the CDR3 is 13 residues. The CDR3 nucleotides are TGTGCCACCCACACCTCTGGCACAGATACGCAGTATTTT. Amino acid sequence: CATHTSGTDTQYF.

The chain joins TRBV5-5 to TRBJ1-3; the match to TRBD1 covers 7 bases. Germline CDR1 SGHKS, CDR2 YYEKEE (reference sequence). V lost 4 bases to trimming and J lost 2 bases; unmatched junction nucleotides: 12. The CDR3 is 17 amino acids. DNA for the CDR3: TGTGCCAGCAGCACCGGGACAGCCGTTTCTACTGGAAACACCATATATTTT. Translated, it gives CASSTGTAVSTGNTIYF.

The V and J genes are TRBV5-1 and TRBJ2-1, with 7 bases matching TRBD1. V dropped 0 bases and J dropped 5; count of bases not matched to a gene: 8. Per the germline V gene, CDR1 is SGHRS and CDR2 is YFSETQ. This CDR3 is built from 16 residues. CDR3: CASSLVPFGQDNEQFF. In DNA form, the CDR3 reads TGCGCCAGCAGCTTGGTCCCCTTTGGACAGGACAATGAGCAGTTCTTC.

The chain uses TRBV2 and TRBJ1-1; maybe TRBD1 (5 bases). Trimming took 6 bases from V and 7 from J, leaving 15 bases between them. Germline V gives CDR1 SNHLY, CDR2 FYNNEI. The CDR3 totals 13 residues. Here the CDR3 DNA reads TGTGCCAGCAGCCGGGACTCTTCGGATGAAGCTTTCTTT. This translates into CASSRDSSDEAFF.

This clone occurred once. The chain employs TRBV28 and TRBJ1-2; perhaps TRBD1 as D (5 bases). Per germline, CDR1 MDHEN and CDR2 SYDVKM. The V gene lost 6 bases and the J gene lost 4 bases, with 15 bases spanning the gap. The CDR3 is 14 amino acids. The CDR3 sequence: CASRDAQVSYGYTF. The CDR3 bases are TGTGCCAGCAGGGACGCACAGGTCTCCTATGGCTACACCTTC.

V usage is TRBV24-1 and J usage is TRBJ1-2, with 9 bases fitting TRBD1. Germline V gives CDR1 KGHDR, CDR2 SFDVKD. With V trimmed by 2 bases and J by 2 bases, 5 bases remained unmatched. This CDR3 comprises 16 residues. CDR3 region: CATSDSTGGRNYGYTF. Here the CDR3 DNA reads TGTGCCACCAGTGATTCGACAGGGGGTCGAAACTATGGCTACACCTTC.

This clone was picked up a small number of times. The V call is TRBV6-2 or TRBV6-3, the J call TRBJ2-2, with a tentative D call TRBD1 (6 bases). Trimming removed 4 bases at V and 0 bases at J, with 12 bases between. Germline CDR1 is MNHEY and CDR2 is SVGEGT. The CDR3 runs 16 residues. In DNA form, the CDR3 reads TGTGCCAGCAGTTGGACAGCCCCATCGAACACCGGGGAGCTGTTTTTT. Protein product: CASSWTAPSNTGELFF.

This chain uses TRBV7-2 with TRBJ1-6, with a tentative D call TRBD1 (6 bases). Germline CDR1 reads SGHTA; CDR2 reads FQGNSA. The V end lost 5 bases, the J end lost 10 bases, and 15 bases lay between the germline ends. The CDR3 length is 14 residues. CDR3 loop: CASSPSGEWSPLHF. Here the CDR3 DNA reads TGTGCCAGCAGCCCATCAGGGGAATGGTCACCCCTCCACTTT.

The rearrangement links TRBV14 to TRBJ2-1; D is possibly TRBD1 (6 bases). Trimming left V 6 bases short and J 4 bases short, with 16 bases between. The CDR3 is made up of 15 amino acids. The germline gives CDR1 SGHDN, CDR2 FVKESK. Written as DNA, the CDR3 is TGTGCCAGCAGAGGAGGAAACAGGGAGTACAATGAGCAGTTCTTC. Translation: CASRGGNREYNEQFF.

The J gene is TRBJ2-7, the V gene TRBV7-2, with TRBD1 matching over 8 bases. V was pared by 5 bases and J by 5 bases, with 8 bases of the junction left unmatched. The CDR3 runs 14 residues. Germline lookup yields CDR1 SGHTA and CDR2 FQGNSA. DNA of the CDR3: TGTGCCAGCAGCCCCCGGACAGGGTCCCACGAGCAGTACTTC. Translated: CASSPRTGSHEQYF.

The CDR3 DNA reads TGTGCCAGCAGTTCGACAGGGTTGGGAGGCTACACCTTC. It yields the protein CASSSTGLGGYTF. This chain links TRBV6-5 with TRBJ1-2, with TRBD1 matching over 7 bases. V lost 4 bases, J lost 8 bases, and 7 bases stayed unmatched. Looked up from germline, CDR1 is MNHEY and CDR2 is SVGAGI. The CDR3 contains 13 residues.